The sequence of this TCR beta chain was determined in a study of shared clonotypes between healthy human individuals. Using immunoSEQ multiplex PCR, the repertoire was profiled, and TCRdb retains in-frame clones only, with some absent. Among 190,000 or so clones listed, around 63% were seen once. The CDR3 totals 14 residues. Trimming removed 6 bases at V and 7 bases at J, with 16 bases between. In germline, CDR1 is KGHSH, CDR2 LQKENI. The V gene is TRBV18, the J gene TRBJ1-5; D perhaps matches TRBD1 (5 bases). The clonotype originates from a man between 25 and 39 years old in good health. The sequenced sample consisted of memory CD4+ T cells sorted from blood. Subset of the sample: CD45RA-negative fraction. The CDR3 spells CASSHSGTKQPQHF. DNA for the CDR3: TGTGCCAGCTCCCACTCCGGGACGAAACAGCCCCAGCATTTT.